The clone carrying this T cell receptor beta chain was picked up a small number of times. Its antigen is not identified. The sample comes from a study of T cells in localized non-small cell lung cancer. Whole-study results and caveats: One tumor region alone was sequenced, and heterogeneity therefore remains possible. Adjacent lung exhibited a median of about 57 among the 100 most abundant tumor clones. The greatest T cell clonality was found in uninvolved adjacent lung (higher than in tumor). Higher blood T cell density tracked longer overall survival.

Germline values: CDR1 SGDLS, CDR2 YYNGEE. The CDR3 extends over 13 amino acids. Deletions cut 3 bases from V and 7 bases from J, with 13 bases between. Clones were sequenced by immunoSEQ multiplex PCR, and TCRdb holds only the in-frame ones, with some missing. Of 45,000 to 65,000 clones in the sample, roughly 90% were seen once. The input for sequencing was peripheral blood, taken before any cancer treatment. The rearrangement links TRBV9 to TRBJ1-1; D is unclear. The receptor's source is a man aged 40 to 70 with stage I squamous cell lung carcinoma. CDR3 loop: CASSETGGSEAFF. CDR3 sequence (DNA): TGTGCCAGCAGCGAGACCGGAGGTAGTGAAGCTTTCTTT.